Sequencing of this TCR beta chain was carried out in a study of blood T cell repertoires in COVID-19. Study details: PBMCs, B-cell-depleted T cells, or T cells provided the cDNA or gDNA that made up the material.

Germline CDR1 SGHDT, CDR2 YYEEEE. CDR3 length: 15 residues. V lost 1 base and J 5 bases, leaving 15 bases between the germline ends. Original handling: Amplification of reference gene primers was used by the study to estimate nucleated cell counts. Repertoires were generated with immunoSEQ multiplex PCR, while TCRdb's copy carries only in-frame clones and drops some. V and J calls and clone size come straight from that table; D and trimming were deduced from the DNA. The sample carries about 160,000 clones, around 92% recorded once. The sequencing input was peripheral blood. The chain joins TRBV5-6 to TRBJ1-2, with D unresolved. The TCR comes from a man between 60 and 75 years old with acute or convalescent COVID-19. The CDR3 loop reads CASSLRERELYGYTF. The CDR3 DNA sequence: TGTGCCAGCAGCTTGAGGGAACGGGAATTGTATGGCTACACCTTC.